This T cell receptor (beta chain) was documented in a study of blood T cells in healthy people across ages (dated by TCRdb to between 2015 and 2017). Background for the entire study: In model experiments, template switching captured about one uniquely barcoded TCR beta cDNA molecule for every two T cells. For two donors (one aged 18 to 30 and one aged 80 or older), the study analyzed two additional independent replicas of 1 million unique cDNA reads from the same blood draw. To track age-related changes in TCR beta repertoire diversity, the study relied on deep sequencing normalized with unique cDNA molecular identifiers. The donors were split into four age groups: young (average about 15 years), middle-aged (39), aged (62) and long-lived (over 80).

What the research found in general, with its limitations: Conclusive comparison of naive and antigen-experienced compartments was prevented by the profiling of bulk unsorted PBMCs. As age increased, observed TCR beta diversity per million T cells dropped in a roughly linear way, and a significant reduction was already evident by age 40. Estimates of total diversity based on one million sequenced T cells were regarded as lower bounds and as underestimates. The long-lived group showed more naive CD4+ T cells, fewer expanded clones and increased TCR diversity than the aged group, suggesting age selection. The CMV infection status of donors was not known, potentially confounding age-related changes in expanded clonotypes. A strong correlation was found between observed TCR beta diversity and the percentage of naive T cells measured by flow cytometry.

Trimming at the junction amounts to 2 bases on V and 0 bases on J, and the germline ends lie 7 bases apart. The CDR3 holds 14 amino acids from the cysteine to the phenylalanine. This entry keeps only the CDR3 DNA: 42 bases, framed from base 1. The germline V gene encodes CDR1 MNHNY and CDR2 SVGAGI (reference sequence). Receptor libraries were prepared by 5' RACE. These reads were obtained on an Illumina HiSeq 2500. A second PCR of roughly 7 to 11 cycles was performed with a sample-barcoded 5' primer and a J-beta primer mix. A unique molecular identifier was introduced onto each TCR beta cDNA molecule by a template-switch 5' adaptor carrying 12 random nucleotides. At least 2.5 million CDR3-containing paired-end reads were obtained from each sample. All of the RNA was converted into first-strand cDNA using the Mint cDNA synthesis kit, with a TRBC-specific oligonucleotide serving as the primer. All cDNA was treated with uracil-DNA glycosylase and then went through a first 18-cycle PCR with the universal primers M1SS and BC2_uni_R. On the authors' methods: For normalization, 1 million high-quality reads, each with a distinct molecular identifier, were randomly selected from each sample. Reads with shared molecular identifiers were discarded instead of being binned into consensus sequences. MiTCR, with a Q25 quality threshold and the strictest error-elimination algorithm, was used for CDR3 identification, clonotype clustering and error correction. A nonparametric unseen species model with Euler transformation was used to estimate a lower bound on total TCR beta diversity. TCRdb applied fastp at Q25 and MiXCR to the public reads, then kept only in-frame beta chains. CDR3 protein duplicates are merged, each entry listing the most common genes and DNA. The V and J calls come from TCRdb's annotation, not from the publication. A total of over 750,000 distinct CDR3 sequences appear in this sample, 20% to 25% of them only once. The ten top clones hold roughly 9% of the sample.

Systemically healthy Caucasian individuals from Russia, some 40 in total and aged roughly 6 to 95 years, were included as donors. Roughly 9 milliliters of peripheral blood were drawn from each donor into EDTA-treated Vacutainer tubes. PBMCs were isolated by Ficoll-Paque density-gradient centrifugation, with at least 7 million obtained per sample. Total RNA, at least 6 micrograms per sample, was extracted from PBMCs with Trizol reagent. Naive CD45RAhigh/CD27high T cell percentages were measured by flow cytometry on a PBMC aliquot from every donor. With respect to this clonotype: Its binding antigen is unknown. Qualities for individual bases were not recorded, and no much larger clone is one base off.

The sample also formed part of further work on T cells of mothers and their children. The second source states: Nine systemically healthy Caucasian individuals, comprising three mothers and their six children, were included as donors. cDNA synthesis consumed the entire amount of extracted RNA, loaded at approximately 1.6 ug RNA in each 15 ul reaction. Sample barcodes and 2-4 random nucleotides were added via the M1S primer in the second PCR. More than 8 million TCR beta CDR3 reads were obtained from each mother, and roughly 3 million reads were obtained from each child. In both related and unrelated pairs, thymic selection shapes the output of TCR recombination in a similar way, with inherited differences having only a minor effect. Normalized repertoire overlap was always slightly but never significantly higher in related than unrelated mother-child pairs. No persistent microchimeric T cell clones were detected, at a sensitivity of roughly 100 clones per million clonotypes. To look for features that set related mother-child pairs apart from unrelated individuals, the researchers ran deep NGS to compare the TCR beta repertoires of mothers and children. On average, the children were roughly 10 +/- 4 years old, while the mothers were approximately 41 +/- 4 years old. After adapter ligation with NEBNext reagents, the libraries were sequenced on Illumina HiSeq 2000 with 100+100 nt paired-end reads. Mother and child libraries were prepared a month apart and sequenced in separate runs to prevent cross-contamination. For each donor, somewhere between roughly 500,000 and 2,100,000 distinct TCR beta clonotypes were identified. Naive TCR beta clonotypes were estimated from low-frequency clonotypes matched to each donor's FACS-determined naive share, without sorting.

The sequence joins TRBV6-6 to TRBJ1-2, with an unclear D gene assignment. This clonotype originated in a boy younger than 18 in good health. The sequenced material came from blood. Here the CDR3 is given as CASSYLSANYGYTF. In nucleotide form, the sequence is TGTGCCAGCAGTTACCTGTCCGCTAACTATGGCTACACCTTC.